This record covers a single TCR beta chain. These data originate in a study of blood T cell repertoires in COVID-19. Method: immunoSEQ multiplex PCR; TCRdb's copy keeps in-frame clones and lacks some. The table includes about 480,000 clones, roughly nine tenths detected once. This CDR3 has 17 residues. Germline values: CDR1 SGHAT, CDR2 FQNNGV. Deletions cut 5 bases from V and 7 bases from J, with 23 bases between. The V gene is TRBV11-2, the J gene TRBJ2-2, with D tentatively TRBD2 (6 bases). The TCR was taken from a man younger than 35 with COVID-19, enrolled during active disease. Sequencing input: peripheral blood. The CDR3 spells CASSPRGVASVNGELFF. DNA for the CDR3: TGTGCCAGCAGCCCCCGGGGAGTGGCTAGCGTAAACGGGGAGCTGTTTTTT.